This paragraph reports one TCR beta chain. The entry originates in a study of blood T cell repertoires in COVID-19. Looking at the study overall: The samples span acute and convalescent COVID-19 from the United States, Italy and Spain. Sample material is recorded as cDNA or gDNA derived from T cells, B-cell-depleted T cells, or PBMCs.

In germline, CDR1 is SGHVS, CDR2 FQNEAQ. V was shortened by 0 bases and J by 5 bases, with 10 bases between the two germline ends. This CDR3 region has 15 residues. In the original analysis: Reference gene primers were amplified, and this amplification served to estimate nucleated cell counts. Clones were sequenced by immunoSEQ multiplex PCR, and TCRdb holds only the in-frame ones, with some missing. V and J calls and clone size follow that table, whereas D and trimming were derived from the DNA. Counted here are about 85,000 clones, less than 85% occurring once; the ten biggest clones make up roughly 14%.

Sequencing was carried out using peripheral blood. J is TRBJ2-2 and V is TRBV7-8, with a possible D match to TRBD1 (5 bases). The receptor's source is a human donor in a cohort sampled during active COVID-19. Here the CDR3 DNA reads TGTGCCAGCAGCTTAGCGATAGGGGATACCGGGGAGCTGTTTTTT. Protein product: CASSLAIGDTGELFF.